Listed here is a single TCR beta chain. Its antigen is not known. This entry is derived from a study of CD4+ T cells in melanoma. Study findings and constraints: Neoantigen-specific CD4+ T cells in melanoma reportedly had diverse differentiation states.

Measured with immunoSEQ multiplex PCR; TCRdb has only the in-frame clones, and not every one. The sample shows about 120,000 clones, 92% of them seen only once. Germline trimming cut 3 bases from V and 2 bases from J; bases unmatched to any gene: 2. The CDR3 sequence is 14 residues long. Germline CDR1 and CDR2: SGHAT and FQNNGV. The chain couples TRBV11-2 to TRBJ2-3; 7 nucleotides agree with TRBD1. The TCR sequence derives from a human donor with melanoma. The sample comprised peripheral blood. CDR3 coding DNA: TGTGCCAGCAGCTTGGACAGGTACACAGATACGCAGTATTTT. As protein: CASSLDRYTDTQYF.